Below, 17 T cell receptor beta chains from the same sample are listed, as sequenced in a study of blood T cell repertoires in COVID-19. Assay: immunoSEQ multiplex PCR; the TCRdb copy retains only in-frame clones and omits some. The sample consists of 320,000 or so clones, roughly nine tenths of them appearing once. Source material: PBMCs or T cells enriched from blood (not recorded which). All receptors derive from a woman aged 25 to 39 who had recovered from COVID-19.

The chain uses TRBV2 and TRBJ2-1, with a tentative D call TRBD1 (6 bases). The CDR3 is 15 amino acids. V lost 5 bases to trimming and J lost 2 bases, with 13 bases between them. From germline, CDR1 is SNHLY and CDR2 FYNNEI. The CDR3 region is CASSTQHRAYNEQFF. In DNA form, the CDR3 reads TGTGCCAGCAGTACCCAACACAGGGCCTACAATGAGCAGTTCTTC. Full variable domain (missing parts from reference TRBV2 and TRBJ2-1): EPEVTQTPSHQVTQMGQEVILRCVPISNHLYFYWYRQILGQKVEFLVSFYNNEISEKSEIFDDQFSVERPDGSNFTLKIRSTKLEDSAMYFCASSTQHRAYNEQFFGPGTRLTVL.

The chain carries TRBV7-8 and TRBJ1-6; a possible D gene is TRBD1 (6 bases). This CDR3 region has 18 residues. V shed 5 bases and J shed 7 bases, with 24 bases lying between them. Germline CDR1 is SGHVS and CDR2 is FQNEAQ. CDR3 residues: CASSPNQQTGANNSPLHF. For the CDR3, the DNA is TGTGCCAGCAGCCCTAACCAACAGACAGGTGCAAACAATTCACCCCTCCACTTT.

This clone has only a few counts. The rearrangement joins TRBV11-2 to TRBJ1-2; D is ambiguous. Per the germline V gene, CDR1 is SGHAT and CDR2 is FQNNGV. The CDR3 loop spans 12 amino acids. The V gene lost 5 bases and the J gene lost 2 bases, with 6 bases spanning the gap. The CDR3: CASSTVNYGYTF. For the CDR3, the DNA is TGTGCCAGCAGCACAGTAAACTATGGCTACACCTTC.

The gene calls are TRBV21-1 and TRBJ1-5; whether TRBD1, the table's D call, matches the DNA was not checked. TRBV21-1 has pseudogene status. This CDR3 spans 24 amino acids. This CDR3 is CASIFLGPQSHKTPGRHCNQPQHF. The DNA of the CDR3 is TGTGCCAGCATTTTCTTGGGGCCTCAATCCCACAAAACCCCCGGACGACATTGCAATCAGCCCCAGCATTTT.

Worth noting for this clone: Other DNA sequences in this specimen translate into the identical CDR3. CDR3 residues: CASSQLGAGVTGEQFF. The CDR3 nucleotides are TGTGCCAGCAGCCAACTCGGGGCAGGGGTGACAGGCGAGCAGTTCTTC. The gene calls are TRBV9 and TRBJ2-1; possible D gene TRBD1, 6 bases. V was pared by 4 bases and J by 10 bases, with 24 bases between. Germline V gene lookup returns CDR1 SGDLS and CDR2 YYNGEE. The CDR3 consists of 16 residues.

This clone was observed a handful of times. The chain has TRBV4-3 and TRBJ1-4, with D possibly matching TRBD1 (5 bases). CDR1 is LGHNA and CDR2 is YSLEER in the germline V gene. The CDR3 is 17 amino acids. Trimming took off 1 base at V and 2 bases at J, with 14 bases between the two ends. The CDR3 reads CASSQVRRGVTNEKLFF. DNA for the CDR3: TGCGCCAGCAGCCAAGTACGGAGGGGAGTGACTAATGAAAAACTGTTTTTT.

The chain combines TRBV5-6 with TRBJ1-4; weak D call: TRBD1 (5 bases). The CDR3 loop spans 14 amino acids. Trimming removed 4 bases at V and 2 bases at J, with 9 bases between. Germline CDR1 SGHDT, CDR2 YYEEEE. The CDR3 sequence: CASSQGLTNEKLFF. DNA of the CDR3: TGTGCCAGCAGCCAGGGACTGACTAATGAAAAACTGTTTTTT. Variable domain in full (rest from reference TRBV5-6 and TRBJ1-4): DAGVTQSPTHLIKTRGQQVTLRCSPKSGHDTVSWYQQALGQGPQFIFQYYEEEERQRGNFPDRFSGHQFPNYSSELNVNALLLGDSALYLCASSQGLTNEKLFFGSGTQLSVL.

This rearrangement joins TRBV19 to TRBJ1-2, with 8 bases aligning to TRBD1. This CDR3 comprises 14 residues. Germline assignment: CDR1 LNHDA and CDR2 SQIVND (reference sequence). J was trimmed by 4 bases and V by 5 bases; bases with no gene match: 6. The CDR3 loop reads CASSPGQAFYGYTF. As DNA, the CDR3 is TGTGCCAGTAGTCCGGGACAGGCGTTCTATGGCTACACCTTC.

The gene calls are TRBV5-4 and TRBJ2-5; a weak D match, TRBD2 (6 bases). The germline gives CDR1 SGHNT, CDR2 YYREEE (reference sequence). The germline V and J ends were trimmed by 4 bases and 5 bases, with 21 bases remaining between them. The CDR3 is 16 residues long. The chain's CDR3 is CASSPSSGTSDETQYF. CDR3 coding DNA: TGTGCCAGCAGCCCTAGCTCGGGGACTTCGGATGAGACCCAGTACTTC.

CDR3: CASSSIKISGGAGDEQFF. In DNA, the CDR3 is TGCGCCAGCAGCTCGATAAAAATTAGCGGGGGGGCCGGTGATGAGCAGTTCTTC. The chain has TRBV5-1 and TRBJ2-1; 11 bases map to TRBD2. The CDR3 extends over 18 amino acids. V lost 3 bases and J lost 8; bases outside the gene matches: 16. Germline CDR1 SGHRS, CDR2 YFSETQ.

This clone was recorded only once. The V gene is TRBV12-5, the J gene TRBJ2-2, with TRBD2 matching 7 bases. The CDR3 extends over 16 amino acids. Trimming took 5 bases from V and 4 from J; bases not matched to a gene: 10. Germline values: CDR1 LGHNT, CDR2 FRNRAP. In DNA form, the CDR3 reads TGTGCTAGTGGTCCGGTAGCGGGCTTTAGCACCGGGGAGCTGTTTTTT. It translates to CASGPVAGFSTGELFF. The full variable domain, completed using reference TRBV12-5 and TRBJ2-2, is DARVTQTPRHKVTEMGQEVTMRCQPILGHNTVFWYRQTMMQGLELLAYFRNRAPLDDSGMPKDRFSAEMPDATLATLKIQPSEPRDSAVYFCASGPVAGFSTGELFFGEGSRLTVL.

This clone has a single count. The chain has TRBV19 and TRBJ2-1; 7 bases line up with TRBD2. CDR3 length equals 16 residues. The ends lost 4 bases at V and 5 bases at J; junction bases unmatched: 11. Germline V gene sequence: CDR1 LNHDA, CDR2 SQIVND (reference sequence). The CDR3 nucleotides read TGTGCCAGTAGTACCTTCGGGACTACTATACACAATGAGCAGTTCTTC. It specifies CASSTFGTTIHNEQFF.

The CDR3 here is CASSQPRTGGNTIYF. The CDR3 nucleotides are TGCGCCAGCAGCCAACCCAGGACAGGGGGAAACACCATATATTTT. The genes are TRBV4-1 and TRBJ1-3; 8 bases map to TRBD1. Germline assignment: CDR1 MGHRA and CDR2 YSYEKL. The CDR3 has 15 amino acids. V lost 2 bases, J lost 4 bases, and 4 bases stayed unmatched.

The chain joins TRBV3-1 (or the pseudogene TRBV3-2) to TRBJ1-6, with D tentatively TRBD1 (6 bases). The CDR3 is 15 amino acids. The V gene lost 2 bases and the J gene lost 8 bases, with 13 bases spanning the gap. Germline values: CDR1 LGHDT, CDR2 YNNKEL (reference sequence). The CDR3 region is CASSQIGGSDSPLHF. The CDR3 DNA reads TGTGCCAGCAGCCAAATAGGGGGTTCGGATTCACCCCTCCACTTT.

CDR3 amino acids: CSASGRNTGELFF. CDR3 bases: TGCAGTGCTAGTGGGAGGAACACCGGGGAGCTGTTTTTT. The chain uses TRBV20-1 and TRBJ2-2, with D possibly TRBD2 on 5 matching bases. The CDR3 sequence is 13 residues long. The germline V gene encodes CDR1 DFQATT and CDR2 SNEGSKA (reference sequence). V lost 3 bases and J 1 base, leaving 6 bases between the germline ends.

V and J are TRBV9 and TRBJ1-1; TRBD1 matches at 9 bases. CDR3 size: 16 residues. Trimming removed 4 bases from V and 4 bases from J; junction bases left unmatched: 11. The germline CDR1 and CDR2 sequences are SGDLS and YYNGEE. CDR3: CASSPRLATGGTEAFF. DNA of the CDR3: TGTGCCAGCAGCCCCCGATTAGCGACAGGGGGCACTGAAGCTTTCTTT.

The chain carries TRBV7-8 and TRBJ2-1; TRBD2 agrees at 11 bases. The CDR3 runs to 15 residues. Germline V lookup: CDR1 SGHVS, CDR2 FQNEAQ. V shed 1 base, J shed 6 bases, and the junction held 2 bases outside the gene matches. The CDR3, as DNA: TGTGCCAGCAGCTTAGAACTAGCGGGAGCCAATGAGCAGTTCTTC. Residues: CASSLELAGANEQFF.